The rows below give T cell receptor beta chains drawn from one sample of a study of blood T cell repertoires in COVID-19. Clones were sequenced by immunoSEQ multiplex PCR, and TCRdb holds only the in-frame ones, with some missing. This sample carries 250,000 to 300,000 clones, about 81% of them seen once, and the ten largest clones take approximately 4%. The sequencing input was PBMCs or T cells enriched from blood (not recorded which). These receptor sequences come from a man under 40 with acute COVID-19. CDR3s include the opening cysteine and the closing phenylalanine or tryptophan.

v_call: TRBV5-4
cdr3_aa: CASSPRDRLTDTQYF

v_call: TRBV5-1
cdr3_aa: CASSSTGGDSPLHF

v_call: TRBV6-4
cdr3_aa: CASSVRTSGVDTGELFF

v_call: TRBV2
cdr3_aa: CASSEALRTDWDIQYF

v_call: TRBV6-4
cdr3_aa: CASSPIAGDKDTQYF

v_call: TRBV4-3
cdr3_aa: CASSQDLDRGNSPLHF

v_call: TRBV7-2
cdr3_aa: CASSFGLLAGSSYNEQFF

v_call: TRBV28
cdr3_aa: CASSPRLAGSTDTQYF

v_call: TRBV14
cdr3_aa: CASSHKQGGTEAFF

v_call: TRBV11-2
cdr3_aa: CASRVQGAYLEAFF

v_call: TRBV7-9
cdr3_aa: CASSLDGGGNTGELFF

v_call: TRBV9
cdr3_aa: CASSVTGAGELFF

v_call: TRBV9
cdr3_aa: CASSARDSEQFF

v_call: TRBV7-7
cdr3_aa: CASSLGEDNEQFF

v_call: TRBV9
cdr3_aa: CASSPRTSGRASTDTQYF

v_call: TRBV19
cdr3_aa: CASSTRDRGGKDTEAFF

v_call: TRBV7-2
cdr3_aa: CASSLDPGRSYNEQFF

v_call: TRBV27
cdr3_aa: CASIAGAITFYGYTF

v_call: TRBV4-1
cdr3_aa: CASGRSTPGELFF

v_call: TRBV7-9
cdr3_aa: CASSPGTGMNTEAFF

v_call: TRBV19
cdr3_aa: CASSIRRSTYGYTF

v_call: TRBV7-8
cdr3_aa: CASSARTGAYNEQFF

v_call: TRBV28
cdr3_aa: CASLAGTVTGELFF

v_call: TRBV10-3
cdr3_aa: CAINPDREDGYTF

v_call: TRBV20-1
cdr3_aa: CSAILDTQYF

v_call: TRBV19
cdr3_aa: CASRDRGTDTQYF

v_call: TRBV11-2
cdr3_aa: CASSFRLAGQETQYF

v_call: TRBV4-1
cdr3_aa: CASSRLTAGVQETQYF

v_call: TRBV7-8
cdr3_aa: CASSLGQGGEQFF

v_call: TRBV7-8
cdr3_aa: CASSLERERDEQFF

v_call: TRBV28
cdr3_aa: CASRLIAGGFRTDTQYF

v_call: TRBV3-1/TRBV3-2
cdr3_aa: CASSHRGTGANVLTF

v_call: TRBV28
cdr3_aa: CASSLVAYGYTF

v_call: TRBV9
cdr3_aa: CASSHRTGPSTNEKLFF

v_call: TRBV18
cdr3_aa: CASSPGQGMSEKLFF